This T cell receptor beta chain is drawn from a study of neoadjuvant anti-PD-1 for oral cavity cancer. Study-level background: Before surgery, most patients got three to four biweekly 3 mg/kg nivolumab doses.

TCRdb keeps only in-frame clones here, not all; method: immunoSEQ multiplex PCR. Counted here are approximately 10,000 clones, 50% to 80% occurring once; the ten biggest clones make up about 4.5%. The sample's time point: after neoadjuvant nivolumab, at surgical resection. This clone has only one observation. Trimming left V 2 bases short and J 3 bases short, with 14 bases between. CDR1 and CDR2 (germline): SGHTS, YDEGEE. This CDR3 spans 16 amino acids. This chain connects TRBV5-8 to TRBJ1-4; possibly TRBD1 for D (5 bases). This TCR was sampled from a person between 35 and 79 years old with oral cavity squamous cell carcinoma. Sequences were derived from PBMCs, sampled after nivolumab (anti-PD-1) treatment. In nucleotides, the CDR3 is TGTGCCAGCAGCTTACGGGGCCTTCGTTCTAATGAAAAACTGTTTTTT. Residues: CASSLRGLRSNEKLFF. Filled out from reference TRBV5-8 and TRBJ1-4, the complete variable domain reads EAGVTQSPTHLIKTRGQQATLRCSPISGHTSVYWYQQALGLGLQFLLWYDEGEERNRGNFPPRFSGRQFPNYSSELNVNALELEDSALYLCASSLRGLRSNEKLFFGSGTQLSVL.